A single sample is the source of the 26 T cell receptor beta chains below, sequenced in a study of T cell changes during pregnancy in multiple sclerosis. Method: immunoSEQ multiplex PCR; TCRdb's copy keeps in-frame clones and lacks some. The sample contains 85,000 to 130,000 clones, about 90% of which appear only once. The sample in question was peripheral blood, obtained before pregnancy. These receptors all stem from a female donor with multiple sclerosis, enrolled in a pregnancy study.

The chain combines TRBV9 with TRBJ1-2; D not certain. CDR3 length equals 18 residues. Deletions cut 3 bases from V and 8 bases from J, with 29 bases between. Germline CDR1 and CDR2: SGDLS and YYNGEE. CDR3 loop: CASSAHPRSLPGAGGYTF. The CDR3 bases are TGTGCCAGCAGCGCGCACCCTCGTTCACTGCCGGGAGCTGGAGGCTACACCTTC.

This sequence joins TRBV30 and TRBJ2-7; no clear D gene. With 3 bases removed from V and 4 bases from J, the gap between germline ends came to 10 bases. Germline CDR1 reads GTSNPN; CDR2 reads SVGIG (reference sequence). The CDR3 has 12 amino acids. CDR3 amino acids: CAWREPGYEQYF. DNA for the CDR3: TGTGCCTGGAGGGAACCGGGTTACGAGCAGTACTTC.

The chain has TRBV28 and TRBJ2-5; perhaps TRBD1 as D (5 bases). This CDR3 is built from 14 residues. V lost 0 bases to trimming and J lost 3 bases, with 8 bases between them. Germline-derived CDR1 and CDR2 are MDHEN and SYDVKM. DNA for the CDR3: TGTGCCAGCAGTTTATGGATAGGGGAAGAGACCCAGTACTTC. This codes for CASSLWIGEETQYF.

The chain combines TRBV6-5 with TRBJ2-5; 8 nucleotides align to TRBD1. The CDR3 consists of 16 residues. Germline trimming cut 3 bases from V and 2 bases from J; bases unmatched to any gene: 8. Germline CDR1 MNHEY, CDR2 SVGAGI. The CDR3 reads CASSYTTGGRQETQYF. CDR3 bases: TGTGCCAGCAGTTATACCACAGGGGGAAGGCAAGAGACCCAGTACTTC.

The CDR3 reads CASSYGQAGHTIYF. CDR3 nucleotides: TGTGCCAGCAGTTACGGGCAGGCGGGGCACACCATATATTTT. The rearrangement joins TRBV6-6 to TRBJ1-3; D might be TRBD1 (5 bases). With 2 bases removed from V and 8 bases from J, the gap between germline ends came to 13 bases. Germline V gives CDR1 MNHNY, CDR2 SVGAGI (reference sequence). The CDR3 covers 14 residues.

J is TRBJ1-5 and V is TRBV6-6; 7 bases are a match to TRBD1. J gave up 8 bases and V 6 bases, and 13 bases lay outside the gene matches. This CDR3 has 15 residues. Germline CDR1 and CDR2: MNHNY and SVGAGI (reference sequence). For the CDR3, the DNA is TGTGCCAGCAGCCCGGGACAGCCTCGGAAAGAGCCCCAGCATTTT. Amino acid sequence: CASSPGQPRKEPQHF.

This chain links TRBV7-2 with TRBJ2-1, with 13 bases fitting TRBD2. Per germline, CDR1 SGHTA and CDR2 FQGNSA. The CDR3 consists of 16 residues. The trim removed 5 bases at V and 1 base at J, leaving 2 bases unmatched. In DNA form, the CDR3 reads TGTGCCAGCAGCACTAGCGGGGGGGTTTCCTACAATGAGCAGTTCTTC. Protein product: CASSTSGGVSYNEQFF. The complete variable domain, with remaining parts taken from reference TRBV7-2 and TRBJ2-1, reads GAGVSQSPSNKVTEKGKDVELRCDPISGHTALYWYRQSLGQGLEFLIYFQGNSAPDKSGLPSDRFSAERTGGSVSTLTIQRTQQEDSAVYLCASSTSGGVSYNEQFFGPGTRLTVL.

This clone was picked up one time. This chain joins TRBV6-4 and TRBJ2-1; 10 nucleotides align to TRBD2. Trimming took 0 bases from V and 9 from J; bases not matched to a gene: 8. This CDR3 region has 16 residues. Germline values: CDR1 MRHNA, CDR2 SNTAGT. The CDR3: CASSDSPSGSFFEQFF. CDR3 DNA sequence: TGTGCCAGCAGTGACTCGCCTAGCGGGAGTTTTTTTGAGCAGTTCTTC.

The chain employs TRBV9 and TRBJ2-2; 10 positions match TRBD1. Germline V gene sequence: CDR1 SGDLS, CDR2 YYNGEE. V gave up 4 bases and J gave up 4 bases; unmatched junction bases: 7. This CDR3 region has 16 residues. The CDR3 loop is CASSFGQGGRTGELFF. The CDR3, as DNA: TGTGCCAGCAGCTTTGGACAGGGGGGTCGCACCGGGGAGCTGTTTTTT.

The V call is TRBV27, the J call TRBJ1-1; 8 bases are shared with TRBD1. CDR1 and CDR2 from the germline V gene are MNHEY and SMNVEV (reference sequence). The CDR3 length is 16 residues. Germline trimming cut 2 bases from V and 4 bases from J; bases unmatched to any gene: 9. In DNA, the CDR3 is TGTGCCAGCAGTTTAAGGGCAGGGGGCGTTAGCACTGAAGCTTTCTTT. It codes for CASSLRAGGVSTEAFF.

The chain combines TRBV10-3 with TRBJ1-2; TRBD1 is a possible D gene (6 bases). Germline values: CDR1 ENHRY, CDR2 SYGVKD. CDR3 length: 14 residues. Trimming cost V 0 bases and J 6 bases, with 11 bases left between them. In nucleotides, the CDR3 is TGTGCCATCAGTGAGTCGACAGGCCGAGATGGCTACACCTTC. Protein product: CAISESTGRDGYTF.

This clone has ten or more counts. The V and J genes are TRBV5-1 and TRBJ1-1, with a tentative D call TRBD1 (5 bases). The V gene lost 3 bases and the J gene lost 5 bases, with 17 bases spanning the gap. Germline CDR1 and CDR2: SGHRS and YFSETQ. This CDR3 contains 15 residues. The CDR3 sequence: CASSWSDWEGTEAFF. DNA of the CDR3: TGCGCCAGCAGCTGGTCAGACTGGGAGGGGACTGAAGCTTTCTTT.

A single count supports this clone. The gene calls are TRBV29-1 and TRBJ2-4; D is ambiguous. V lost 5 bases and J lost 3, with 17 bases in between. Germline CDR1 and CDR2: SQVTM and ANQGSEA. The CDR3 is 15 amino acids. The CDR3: CSVCGANLGKNIQYF. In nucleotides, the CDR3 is TGCAGCGTTTGCGGAGCAAATTTAGGCAAAAACATTCAGTACTTC.

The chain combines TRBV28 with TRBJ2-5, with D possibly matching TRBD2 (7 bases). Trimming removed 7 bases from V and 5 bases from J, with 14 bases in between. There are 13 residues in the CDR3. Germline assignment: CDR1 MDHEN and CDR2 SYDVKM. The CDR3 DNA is TGTGCCAGCATGCTAGGGGGGGTGGAGACCCAGTACTTC. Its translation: CASMLGGVETQYF. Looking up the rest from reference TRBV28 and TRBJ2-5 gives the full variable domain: DVKVTQSSRYLVKRTGEKVFLECVQDMDHENMFWYRQDPGLGLRLIYFSYDVKMKEKGDIPEGYSVSREKKERFSLILESASTNQTSMYLCASMLGGVETQYFGPGTRLLVL.

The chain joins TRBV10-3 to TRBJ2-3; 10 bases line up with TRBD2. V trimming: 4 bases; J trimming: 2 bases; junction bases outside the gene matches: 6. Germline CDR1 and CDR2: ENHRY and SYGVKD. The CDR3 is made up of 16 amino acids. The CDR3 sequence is CAISVLAGSLTDTQYF. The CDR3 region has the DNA TGTGCCATCAGTGTACTAGCGGGATCCCTCACAGATACGCAGTATTTT.

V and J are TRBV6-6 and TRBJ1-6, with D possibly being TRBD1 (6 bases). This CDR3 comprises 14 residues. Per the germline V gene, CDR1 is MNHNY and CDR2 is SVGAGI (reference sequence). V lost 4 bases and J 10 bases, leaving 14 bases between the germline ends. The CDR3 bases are TGTGCCAGCAGTTCTGACACAGGGAGCTCACCCCTCCACTTT. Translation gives CASSSDTGSSPLHF.

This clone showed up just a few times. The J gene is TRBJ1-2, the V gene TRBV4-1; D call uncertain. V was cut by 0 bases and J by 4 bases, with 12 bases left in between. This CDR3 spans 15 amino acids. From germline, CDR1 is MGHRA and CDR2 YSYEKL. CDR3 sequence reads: CASSQDPGTFYGYTF. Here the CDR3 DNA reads TGCGCCAGCAGCCAAGATCCAGGCACTTTCTATGGCTACACCTTC.

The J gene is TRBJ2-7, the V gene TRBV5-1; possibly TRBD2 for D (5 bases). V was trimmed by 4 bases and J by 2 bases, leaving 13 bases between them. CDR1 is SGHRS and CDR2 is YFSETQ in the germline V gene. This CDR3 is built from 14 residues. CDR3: CASSEGVGPYEQYF. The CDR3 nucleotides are TGCGCCAGCAGCGAGGGAGTCGGACCCTACGAGCAGTACTTC.

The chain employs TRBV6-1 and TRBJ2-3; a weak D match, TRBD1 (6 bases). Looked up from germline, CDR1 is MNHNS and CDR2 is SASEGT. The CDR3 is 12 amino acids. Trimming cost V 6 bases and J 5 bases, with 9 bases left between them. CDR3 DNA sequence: TGTGCCAGCAGGGGGGCTGGAGATACGCAGTATTTT. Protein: CASRGAGDTQYF.

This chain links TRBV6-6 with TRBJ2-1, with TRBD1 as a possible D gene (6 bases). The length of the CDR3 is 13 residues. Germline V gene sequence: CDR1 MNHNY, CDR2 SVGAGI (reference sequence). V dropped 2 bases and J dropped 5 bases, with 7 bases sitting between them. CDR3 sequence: CASSYRDNNEQFF. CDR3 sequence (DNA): TGTGCCAGCAGTTACCGGGACAACAATGAGCAGTTCTTC.

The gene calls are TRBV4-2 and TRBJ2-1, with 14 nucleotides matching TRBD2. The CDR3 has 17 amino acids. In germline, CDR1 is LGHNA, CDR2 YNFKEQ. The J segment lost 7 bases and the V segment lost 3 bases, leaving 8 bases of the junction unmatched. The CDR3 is CASSQRKGLAGGNEQFF. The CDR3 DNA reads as TGTGCCAGCAGCCAGAGAAAAGGACTAGCGGGAGGTAATGAGCAGTTCTTC.

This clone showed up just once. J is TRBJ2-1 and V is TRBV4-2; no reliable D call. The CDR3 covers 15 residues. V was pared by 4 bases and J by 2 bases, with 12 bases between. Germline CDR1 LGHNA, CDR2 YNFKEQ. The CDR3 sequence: CASSRQASTYNEQFF. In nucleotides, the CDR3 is TGTGCCAGCAGCCGCCAGGCCAGTACCTACAATGAGCAGTTCTTC.

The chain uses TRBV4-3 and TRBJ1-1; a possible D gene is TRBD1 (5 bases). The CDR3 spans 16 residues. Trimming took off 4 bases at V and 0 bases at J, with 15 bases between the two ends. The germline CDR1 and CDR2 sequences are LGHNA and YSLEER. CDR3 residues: CASSPSRTPMNTEAFF. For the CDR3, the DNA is TGCGCCAGCAGCCCTAGTAGGACACCCATGAACACTGAAGCTTTCTTT.

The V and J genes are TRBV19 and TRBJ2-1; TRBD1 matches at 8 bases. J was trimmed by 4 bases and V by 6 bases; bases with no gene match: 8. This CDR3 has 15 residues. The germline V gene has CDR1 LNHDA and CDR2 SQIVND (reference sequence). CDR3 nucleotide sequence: TGTGCCAGTAGCCCAGGACAGGGTTTTTACAATGAGCAGTTCTTC. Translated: CASSPGQGFYNEQFF.

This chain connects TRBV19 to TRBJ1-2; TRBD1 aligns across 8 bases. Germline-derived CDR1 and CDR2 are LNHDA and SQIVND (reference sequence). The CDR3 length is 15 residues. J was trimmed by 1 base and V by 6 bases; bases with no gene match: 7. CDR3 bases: TGTGCCAGTAGACCCGGACAGGGTTTTAACTATGGCTACACCTTC. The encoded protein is CASRPGQGFNYGYTF.

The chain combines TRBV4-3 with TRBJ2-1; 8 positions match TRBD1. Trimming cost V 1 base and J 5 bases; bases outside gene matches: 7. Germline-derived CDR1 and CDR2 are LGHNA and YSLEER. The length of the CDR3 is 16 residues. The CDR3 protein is CASSQVPGTGNNEQFF. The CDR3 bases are TGCGCCAGCAGCCAAGTCCCCGGGACAGGAAACAATGAGCAGTTCTTC.